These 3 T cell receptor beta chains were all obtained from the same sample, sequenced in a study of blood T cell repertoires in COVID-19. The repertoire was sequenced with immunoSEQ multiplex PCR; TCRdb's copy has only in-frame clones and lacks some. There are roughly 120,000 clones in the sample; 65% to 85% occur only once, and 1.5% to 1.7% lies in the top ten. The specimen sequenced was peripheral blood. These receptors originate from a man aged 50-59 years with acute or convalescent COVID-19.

CDR3 in amino acids: CASTGGGAGNTIYF. DNA for the CDR3: TGTGCCAGTACAGGGGGAGGGGCTGGAAACACCATATATTTT. The gene calls are TRBV5-4 and TRBJ1-3; 8 nucleotides match TRBD1. After removal of 8 bases from V and 2 bases from J, the junction contained 6 bases not matched to a gene. CDR3 length equals 14 residues. CDR1 is SGHNT and CDR2 is YYREEE in the germline V gene (reference sequence).

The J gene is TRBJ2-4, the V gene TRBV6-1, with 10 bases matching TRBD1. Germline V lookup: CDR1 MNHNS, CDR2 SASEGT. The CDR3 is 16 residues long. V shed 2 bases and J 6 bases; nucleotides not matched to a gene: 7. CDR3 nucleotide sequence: TGTGCCAGCAGTGAATTGGGACAGGGGTCGGGAAACATTCAGTACTTC. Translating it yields CASSELGQGSGNIQYF.

DNA of the CDR3: TGTGCCAGCAGCGTAGACAGGTATTCACCCCTCCACTTT. It yields the protein CASSVDRYSPLHF. The V gene is TRBV9, the J gene TRBJ1-6; possibly TRBD1 for D (5 bases). Trimming removed 0 bases at V and 8 bases at J, with 6 bases between. Germline loops: CDR1 SGDLS, CDR2 YYNGEE. The CDR3 extends over 13 amino acids.